The 19 T cell receptor beta chains below were found in one sample sequenced in a study of T cell repertoires in cytomegalovirus infection. TCRdb itself ran the reads through MiXCR, one entry per CDR3 protein. The sample lists about 150,000 distinct CDR3 sequences, about a quarter seen once, with roughly 11% in the top ten. The sequenced sample was PBMCs. These TCRs come from a human donor in good health (CMV status not recorded). Some clones in this sample may be carry-over from other donors' samples.

This clonotype came up a few times. The rearrangement links TRBV2 to TRBJ2-2; D is uncertain. This CDR3 region has 13 residues. Germline values: CDR1 SNHLY, CDR2 FYNNEI. V gave up 6 bases and J gave up 6 bases, with 11 bases separating them. CDR3 in amino acids: CASRIMESGELFF. The CDR3 DNA sequence: TGTGCCAGCAGAATCATGGAGTCCGGGGAGCTGTTTTTT. Full variable domain (outside the CDR3, taken from reference TRBV2 and TRBJ2-2): EPEVTQTPSHQVTQMGQEVILRCVPISNHLYFYWYRQILGQKVEFLVSFYNNEISEKSEIFDDQFSVERPDGSNFTLKIRSTKLEDSAMYFCASRIMESGELFFGEGSRLTVL.

This clonotype has just a few counts. The chain links TRBV19 to TRBJ1-5, with 7 bases identical to TRBD1. This CDR3 has 14 amino acids. Trimming cost V 5 bases and J 3 bases; bases outside gene matches: 4. The germline gives CDR1 LNHDA, CDR2 SQIVND (reference sequence). The CDR3 sequence is CASSGTADNQPQHF. The CDR3, as DNA: TGTGCCAGTAGTGGGACAGCGGACAATCAGCCCCAGCATTTT.

This clonotype was counted between two and nine times. Mismatch with germline at one junction end may stem from a read error. This sequence joins TRBV9 and TRBJ2-7, with 10 bases matching TRBD2. Germline CDR1 is SGDLS and CDR2 is YYNGEE. The CDR3 is 16 residues long. The DNA of the CDR3 is TGTGCCAGCAGCGCCTCCACCGGGACTAGCGACGGTCTTATGAACTTC. Its translation: CASSASTGTSDGLMNF.

This clonotype was seen many times. V and J are TRBV12-3 or TRBV12-4 and TRBJ1-5; possibly TRBD1 for D (6 bases). V lost 6 bases and J lost 3, with 15 bases in between. The CDR3 length is 15 residues. The CDR3: CASSLGGGSNQPQHF. For the CDR3, the DNA is TGTGCCAGCAGCCTGGGTGGGGGCTCCAATCAGCCCCAGCATTTT.

The chain carries TRBV28 and TRBJ2-1, with TRBD2 matching 7 bases. The CDR3 consists of 16 residues. Looked up from germline, CDR1 is MDHEN and CDR2 is SYDVKM. The junction had 9 bases not matched to a gene; V was cut back by 5 bases and J by 2 bases. The CDR3 region has the DNA TGTGCCAGCAGTCGTCGCGGGAGAGGCCCCTACAATGAGCAGTTCTTC. Translating gives CASSRRGRGPYNEQFF.

The V and J genes are TRBV7-9 and TRBJ2-3, with TRBD2 matching over 8 bases. The CDR3 spans 15 residues. V trimming: 8 bases; J trimming: 2 bases; junction bases outside the gene matches: 9. CDR1 SEHNR and CDR2 FQNEAQ come from the germline V gene (reference sequence). The CDR3 spells CASVLSGSPTDTQYF. The CDR3 DNA is TGTGCCAGCGTACTGAGCGGGAGCCCCACAGATACGCAGTATTTT.

V and J are TRBV20-1 and TRBJ1-3, with 7 bases lining up with TRBD1. V shed 6 bases and J 0 bases; nucleotides not matched to a gene: 8. CDR1 and CDR2 from the germline V gene are DFQATT and SNEGSKA (reference sequence). The CDR3 is 15 amino acids. DNA of the CDR3: TGCAGTGCGGACAGGCCTGCCGGCTCTGGAAACACCATATATTTT. Protein sequence: CSADRPAGSGNTIYF.

This clonotype has ten or more counts. The chain carries TRBV24-1 and TRBJ2-2, with D perhaps TRBD2 (7 bases). V was cut by 5 bases and J by 7 bases, with 13 bases left in between. This CDR3 is 14 amino acids long. Germline V gene data show CDR1 as KGHDR and CDR2 as SFDVKD. CDR3 sequence (DNA): TGTGCCACCAGTGCGGGGGGCGCAAGCGGGGAGCTGTTTTTT. It codes for CATSAGGASGELFF.

CDR3 sequence: CASSGAGGGRDTQYF. The CDR3 region has the DNA TGTGCCAGCAGTGGCGCAGGGGGAGGGAGGGATACGCAGTATTTT. This sequence joins TRBV28 and TRBJ2-3; D possibly matches TRBD1 or TRBD2 (7 bases each). Germline V gene data show CDR1 as MDHEN and CDR2 as SYDVKM. The V end was cut by 5 bases, the J end by 6 bases, with 18 bases between. This CDR3 region has 15 residues.

This clonotype was seen more than once but under ten times. The chain employs TRBV6-4 and TRBJ2-1, with 9 bases matching TRBD2. V trimming: 3 bases; J trimming: 6 bases; junction bases outside the gene matches: 3. Germline V gene lookup returns CDR1 MRHNA and CDR2 SNTAGT. The CDR3 sequence is 14 residues long. The CDR3 coding sequence is TGTGCCAGCAGTGAAGGCGGGGGGGCCAATGAGCAGTTCTTC. Protein: CASSEGGGANEQFF.

The V call is TRBV2, the J call TRBJ1-1; D unresolved. V lost 6 bases and J lost 5, with 13 bases in between. The CDR3 consists of 13 residues. The germline gives CDR1 SNHLY, CDR2 FYNNEI. The CDR3 protein is CASRLRLETEAFF. DNA for the CDR3: TGTGCCAGCAGATTAAGACTCGAGACTGAAGCTTTCTTT.

This clonotype was seen many times. The V call is TRBV5-6, the J call TRBJ2-1; D unclear. Looked up from germline, CDR1 is SGHDT and CDR2 is YYEEEE. With 2 bases removed from V and 6 bases from J, the gap between germline ends came to 6 bases. This CDR3 has 12 amino acids. The CDR3 loop is CASSFGLNEQFF. The DNA of the CDR3 is TGTGCCAGCAGCTTCGGCCTCAATGAGCAGTTCTTC.

The gene calls are TRBV7-6 and TRBJ2-7; D possibly corresponds to TRBD2 (6 bases). The CDR3 spans 16 residues. Germline lookup yields CDR1 SGHVS and CDR2 FNYEAQ. Trimming shortened V by 2 bases and J by 6 bases, and 20 bases separated the two germline ends. The CDR3 spells CASSLLPTTGVAEQYF. Here the CDR3 DNA reads TGTGCCAGCAGCTTATTGCCGACGACGGGGGTTGCCGAGCAGTACTTC.

This clonotype was counted between two and nine times. The J gene is TRBJ2-2, the V gene TRBV7-9; D ambiguous. This CDR3 has 13 amino acids. The germline V gene encodes CDR1 SEHNR and CDR2 FQNEAQ (reference sequence). Trimming stripped 3 bases from V and 5 bases from J, with 7 bases between. The CDR3 loop reads CASSLTQTGELFF. DNA for the CDR3: TGTGCCAGCAGCTTGACTCAGACCGGGGAGCTGTTTTTT.

The gene calls are TRBV5-1 and TRBJ1-4; 7 nucleotides line up with TRBD1. Trimming at V came to 4 bases and at J to 2 bases, leaving 5 bases not matched to a gene. Germline CDR1 SGHRS, CDR2 YFSETQ. This CDR3 comprises 15 residues. The CDR3 DNA follows: TGCGCCAGCAGCGTTTTGGGACAGACTAATGAAAAACTGTTTTTT. It yields the protein CASSVLGQTNEKLFF.

This clonotype was detected only a few times. The V gene is TRBV29-1, the J gene TRBJ2-7; TRBD1 aligns across 7 bases. The CDR3 contains 11 residues. The junction had 3 bases not matched to a gene; V was cut back by 3 bases and J by 7 bases. Germline V gene sequence: CDR1 SQVTM, CDR2 ANQGSEA. CDR3 bases: TGCAGCGTTGAGGGACAGCAAGAGCAGTACTTC. It is translated as CSVEGQQEQYF.

The V and J genes are TRBV4-1 and TRBJ1-2, with 7 bases fitting TRBD1. The CDR3 sequence is 13 residues long. The germline V gene has CDR1 MGHRA and CDR2 YSYEKL. V shed 3 bases and J 6 bases; nucleotides not matched to a gene: 4. CDR3: CASSQRQGDGYTF. DNA for the CDR3: TGCGCCAGCAGCCAGAGACAGGGTGATGGCTACACCTTC.

The rearrangement links TRBV28 to TRBJ2-2; D not certain. This CDR3 is 14 amino acids long. Germline CDR1 is MDHEN and CDR2 is SYDVKM. Trimming removed 2 bases from V and 6 bases from J, with 10 bases in between. CDR3 region: CASSLVRLSGELFF. The DNA for the CDR3 is TGTGCCAGCAGTTTAGTCCGACTCTCCGGGGAGCTGTTTTTT. The full variable domain, its missing parts supplied by reference TRBV28 and TRBJ2-2, is DVKVTQSSRYLVKRTGEKVFLECVQDMDHENMFWYRQDPGLGLRLIYFSYDVKMKEKGDIPEGYSVSREKKERFSLILESASTNQTSMYLCASSLVRLSGELFFGEGSRLTVL.

This clonotype was detected a few times. The chain couples TRBV20-1 to TRBJ1-2; the match to TRBD1 covers 7 bases. The V gene's germline CDR1 is DFQATT and CDR2 SNEGSKA (reference sequence). There are 12 residues in the CDR3. The V segment lost 5 bases and the J segment 4 bases; nucleotides outside the gene matches: 4. CDR3 DNA: TGCAGTGCTGAAGGGACAGCCTATGGCTACACCTTC. This translates into CSAEGTAYGYTF.